These T cell receptor beta chains were read from a single sample in a study of blood T cell repertoires in COVID-19. Sequenced by immunoSEQ multiplex PCR; TCRdb stores in-frame clones only, minus some. The table shows tens of thousands of clones, with about four fifths occurring only once. Input material: peripheral blood. The receptors derive from an older woman with acute or convalescent COVID-19. Each CDR3 is given with its conserved first and last residue. The D gene is left open where the match is weak. Clone size, where shown, is once, few, many, or a class for clones that have expanded.

v_gene,j_gene,abundance,d_gene,CDR3aa,CDR3nt
TRBV9,TRBJ1-4,.,.,CASSAAGPGEKLFF,TGTGCCAGCAGCGCCGCAGGACCGGGGGAAAAACTGTTTTTT
TRBV5-6,TRBJ1-1,.,TRBD1,CASSPGQGRTEAFF,TGTGCCAGCAGCCCCGGACAGGGTCGGACTGAAGCTTTCTTT
TRBV28,TRBJ1-1,.,.,CASSQWSGNTEAFF,TGTGCCAGCAGTCAATGGTCAGGGAACACTGAAGCTTTCTTT
TRBV24-1,TRBJ2-3,.,TRBD2,CATSEDRTSGGSTDTQYF,TGTGCCACCAGTGAGGACCGGACTAGCGGGGGGAGCACAGATACGCAGTATTTT
TRBV5-6,TRBJ1-2,.,TRBD1,CASSPPTGLVGYTF,TGTGCCAGCAGCCCTCCGACAGGGCTGGTAGGCTACACCTTC
TRBV11-3,TRBJ1-2,.,.,CASSLDGREGQDLYTF,TGTGCCAGCAGCTTAGATGGGCGGGAAGGGCAGGACCTCTACACCTTC
TRBV7-3,TRBJ2-4,.,TRBD1,CASSATGSQNIQYF,TGTGCCAGCAGCGCGACAGGGAGCCAAAACATTCAGTACTTC
TRBV6-5,TRBJ2-1,.,TRBD2,CASRAGGYNEQFF,TGTGCCAGCCGAGCGGGAGGGTACAATGAGCAGTTCTTC
TRBV25-1,TRBJ1-1,few,TRBD1,CASIPLGQGSGTEAFF,TGTGCCAGCATCCCTTTGGGACAGGGAAGCGGCACTGAAGCTTTCTTT
TRBV6-5,TRBJ2-3,.,.,CASGRGDTKTQYF,TGTGCCAGCGGGAGAGGAGACACGAAAACGCAGTATTTT
TRBV4-2,TRBJ1-3,.,.,CASSQDFGGTGNTIYF,TGTGCCAGCAGCCAAGATTTCGGGGGTACTGGAAACACCATATATTTT
TRBV7-9,TRBJ1-2,few,.,CASGWGDRSVYGYTF,TGTGCCAGCGGGTGGGGGGATCGGTCCGTCTATGGCTACACCTTC
TRBV6-2/TRBV6-3,TRBJ1-1,.,TRBD1,CASSYVWGQGMNTEAFF,TGTGCCAGCAGTTACGTATGGGGACAGGGTATGAACACTGAAGCTTTCTTT
TRBV2,TRBJ1-2,.,TRBD1,CASAGTQGIYGYTF,TGTGCCAGCGCGGGAACACAGGGGATTTATGGCTACACCTTC
TRBV11-2,TRBJ1-5,once,TRBD1,CASSTDRDQPQHF,TGTGCCAGCAGCACGGACAGGGACCAGCCCCAGCATTTT
TRBV19,TRBJ2-1,.,TRBD2,CASSIGLTSEQFF,TGTGCCAGTAGTATCGGGCTGACTAGCGAGCAGTTCTTC
TRBV4-2,TRBJ2-2,few,TRBD2,CASSQDPWREAGELFF,TGTGCCAGCAGCCAAGATCCGTGGCGGGAGGCCGGGGAGCTGTTTTTT
TRBV30,TRBJ1-6,.,.,CAWSVSGFSPLHF,TGTGCCTGGAGTGTATCGGGGTTTTCACCCCTCCACTTT
TRBV20-1,TRBJ2-1,.,TRBD2,CSASGLAGGTGDEQFF,TGCAGTGCTAGTGGGCTAGCGGGAGGAACCGGGGATGAGCAGTTCTTC
TRBV5-6,TRBJ1-4,.,TRBD1,CASSFRQDRLNEKLFF,TGTGCCAGCAGCTTCCGGCAGGACAGGTTGAATGAAAAACTGTTTTTT
TRBV9,TRBJ1-6,.,.,CASTLGAHNSPLHF,TGTGCCAGCACCTTAGGGGCCCATAATTCACCCCTCCACTTT
TRBV19,TRBJ1-4,.,.,CASSILRGNEKLFF,TGTGCCAGTAGTATCCTCCGGGGGAATGAAAAACTGTTTTTT
TRBV6-1,TRBJ2-1,.,.,CASSEADFGFYNEQFF,TGTGCCAGCAGTGAAGCCGACTTCGGATTCTACAATGAGCAGTTCTTC
TRBV25-1,TRBJ1-2,.,.,CASRPRAGTGESYGYTF,TGTGCCAGCAGACCAAGAGCGGGGACCGGGGAGAGCTATGGCTACACCTTC
TRBV2,TRBJ1-4,.,TRBD1,CASRPRTGGFATNEKLFF,TGTGCCAGCCGCCCTAGGACAGGGGGCTTTGCAACTAATGAAAAACTGTTTTTT
TRBV28,TRBJ1-1,.,TRBD1,CASSSTGVNTEAFF,TGTGCCAGCAGTTCGACAGGGGTGAACACTGAAGCTTTCTTT
TRBV6-5,TRBJ1-5,.,.,CASSPRGGYGHF,TGTGCCAGCAGTCCCCGAGGAGGGTATGGGCATTTT
TRBV29-1,TRBJ1-2,.,TRBD1,CSGGGQEFLYGYTF,TGCAGCGGGGGGGGACAGGAGTTCCTCTATGGCTACACCTTC
TRBV15,TRBJ1-2,few,.,CATSRGALIGYTF,TGTGCCACCAGCAGAGGCGCACTGATTGGCTACACCTTC
TRBV9,TRBJ1-6,.,.,CASSIRVNNSPLHF,TGTGCCAGCAGCATCAGGGTGAATAATTCACCCCTCCACTTT
TRBV12-5,TRBJ1-4,.,TRBD1,CASGLGSTGAINEKLFF,TGTGCTAGTGGTTTGGGATCGACAGGGGCGATTAATGAAAAACTGTTTTTT
TRBV5-1,TRBJ2-3,.,TRBD1,CASSLAGTGYLTDTQYF,TGCGCCAGCAGCTTGGCAGGGACAGGGTACCTCACAGATACGCAGTATTTT
TRBV30,TRBJ1-2,.,TRBD1,CAWRGDSLYGYTF,TGTGCCTGGAGGGGGGACAGCCTCTATGGCTACACCTTC
TRBV12-3/TRBV12-4,TRBJ2-7,once,.,CASSLGGEQYF,TGTGCCAGCAGTTTGGGAGGCGAGCAGTACTTC
TRBV5-5,TRBJ1-2,once,.,CASSLGRGTGDYGYTF,TGTGCCAGCAGCTTGGGTCGGGGGACGGGAGATTATGGCTACACCTTC
TRBV10-3,TRBJ1-2,.,TRBD1,CAISESDRVYGYTF,TGTGCCATCAGTGAGTCAGACAGGGTTTATGGCTACACCTTC
TRBV7-2,TRBJ1-6,.,.,CASSLAGRDNSPLHF,TGTGCCAGCAGCTTAGCGGGCAGGGATAATTCACCCCTCCACTTT
TRBV4-3,TRBJ1-2,.,.,CASSQSGGELGYTF,TGCGCCAGCAGCCAGTCGGGCGGGGAATTAGGCTACACCTTC
TRBV12-3/TRBV12-4,TRBJ2-7,.,.,CASCRGATYEQYF,TGTGCCAGCTGCCGTGGAGCGACCTACGAGCAGTACTTC
TRBV30,TRBJ1-2,.,TRBD1,CAWSLIRGLGGYTF,TGTGCCTGGAGTCTTATCAGGGGGCTGGGGGGCTACACCTTC
TRBV7-9,TRBJ2-4,.,.,CASSLDGEDIQYF,TGTGCCAGCAGCTTAGATGGGGAGGACATTCAGTACTTC
TRBV24-1,TRBJ2-1,once,.,CATSGMGGSYNEQFF,TGTGCCACCAGTGGAATGGGGGGCTCCTACAATGAGCAGTTCTTC
TRBV7-9,TRBJ2-5,once,.,CASSLSGLTETQYF,TGTGCCAGCAGCTTATCAGGACTCACGGAGACCCAGTACTTC
TRBV2,TRBJ1-1,.,.,CASTFHGGNTEAFF,TGTGCCAGCACCTTCCACGGAGGGAACACTGAAGCTTTCTTT
TRBV5-1,TRBJ1-4,.,.,CASSPTGRLRDEKLFF,TGCGCCAGCAGCCCTACAGGGAGACTACGGGATGAAAAACTGTTTTTT
TRBV4-3,TRBJ1-4,.,TRBD1,CASSQEGTGNEKLFF,TGCGCCAGCAGCCAAGAAGGGACAGGGAATGAAAAACTGTTTTTT
TRBV19,TRBJ1-2,.,.,CASRIRTSGRGYTF,TGTGCCAGTAGGATTCGCACTTCGGGGAGGGGCTACACCTTC
TRBV10-1,TRBJ1-6,.,TRBD1,CASSRQGKNNSPLHF,TGCGCCAGCAGCCGACAGGGAAAAAATAATTCACCCCTCCACTTT
TRBV18,TRBJ1-1,.,.,CASSPLGGHEAFF,TGTGCCAGCTCACCACTGGGGGGGCATGAAGCTTTCTTT
TRBV5-6,TRBJ1-1,.,.,CASSTAGRDTEAFF,TGTGCCAGCAGCACCGCGGGGAGGGACACTGAAGCTTTCTTT
TRBV5-1,TRBJ1-1,.,.,CASSLPHPQNVEAFF,TGCGCCAGCAGCTTACCCCATCCACAGAACGTTGAAGCTTTCTTT
TRBV7-9,TRBJ2-5,.,TRBD1,CASSLEGQGRETQYF,TGTGCCAGCAGCTTAGAGGGACAGGGCCGTGAGACCCAGTACTTC
TRBV29-1,TRBJ2-7,.,TRBD2,CSVPMGRAGGEQYF,TGCAGCGTCCCCATGGGGAGGGCAGGCGGCGAGCAGTACTTC
TRBV2,TRBJ1-1,.,.,CASSAENTEAFF,TGTGCCAGCAGTGCAGAGAACACTGAAGCTTTCTTT
TRBV5-1,TRBJ2-5,.,.,CASSLQGGQETQYF,TGCGCCAGCAGCTTACAGGGTGGGCAAGAGACCCAGTACTTC
TRBV5-5,TRBJ2-2,.,.,CASSFFGTHQTNTGELFF,TGTGCCAGCAGCTTTTTCGGGACACACCAGACGAACACCGGGGAGCTGTTTTTT